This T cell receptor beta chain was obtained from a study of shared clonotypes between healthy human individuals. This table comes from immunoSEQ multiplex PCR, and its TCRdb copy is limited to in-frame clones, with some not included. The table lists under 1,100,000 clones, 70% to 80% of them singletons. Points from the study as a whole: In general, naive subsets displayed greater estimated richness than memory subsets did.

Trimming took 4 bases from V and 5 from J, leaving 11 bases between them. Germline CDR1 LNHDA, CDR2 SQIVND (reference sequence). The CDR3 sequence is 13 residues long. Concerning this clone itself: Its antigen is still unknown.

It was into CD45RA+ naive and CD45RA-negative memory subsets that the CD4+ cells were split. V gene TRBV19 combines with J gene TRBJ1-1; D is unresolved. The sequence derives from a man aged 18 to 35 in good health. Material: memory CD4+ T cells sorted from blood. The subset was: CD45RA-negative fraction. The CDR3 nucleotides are TGTGCCAGTAGTACCGGAGGGAGTACTGAAGCTTTCTTT. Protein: CASSTGGSTEAFF.